The clone carrying this T cell receptor beta chain was recorded a few times. V was cut by 2 bases and J by 10 bases, with 12 bases left in between. CDR1 is MGHDK, CDR2 SYGVNS, per germline. The CDR3 contains 13 residues. The record originates from a study of patients and donors after allogeneic stem cell transplantation. TCRdb reprocessed the RT-PCR reads via MiXCR and lists one record per CDR3 protein. The sample has about 410,000 distinct CDR3 sequences, roughly 17% seen once. The sequenced sample was blood, either unsorted or a sorted T cell fraction (not recorded which). The sequence was obtained from a human donor who was either an allogeneic HSCT recipient or a stem cell or donor lymphocyte infusion donor (not recorded which). It is not recorded whose cells these are; they may come from a transplant donor. This chain joins TRBV25-1 and TRBJ2-1, with D perhaps matching TRBD2 (6 bases). The CDR3 nucleotides are TGTGCCAGCAGTGAAAGGAGGGCAGGCGAGCAGTTCTTC. Translated: CASSERRAGEQFF.